This T cell receptor (beta chain) was profiled in a study of blood T cell repertoires in COVID-19. Study context: Samples taken during acute and convalescent COVID-19 were collected in the United States, Italy and Spain. Sources were T cells, B-cell-depleted T cells, or PBMCs; the material itself was cDNA or gDNA.

As processed by the authors: Using reference gene primer amplification, nucleated cell counts were estimated. Here immunoSEQ multiplex PCR was the method, and the copy in TCRdb shows in-frame clones only, minus some. The D gene and trimming were derived from the DNA, and the V and J assignments and clone size from that table. In the table there are 70,000 to 95,000 clones, around nine tenths of which are singletons. The germline gives CDR1 LNHDA, CDR2 SQIVND (reference sequence). The CDR3 is 15 residues long. V lost 7 bases, J lost 7 bases, and 6 bases stayed unmatched. The TCR was taken from a woman aged 45 to 65 in a cohort sampled during active COVID-19. Sequences were obtained from peripheral blood. The chain is built from TRBV19 and TRBJ2-1, with TRBD2 matching 14 bases. CDR3 nucleotide sequence: TGTGCCAGTACCTACGGGACTAGCGGGAGTAATGAGCAGTTCTTC. Translated, it gives CASTYGTSGSNEQFF.